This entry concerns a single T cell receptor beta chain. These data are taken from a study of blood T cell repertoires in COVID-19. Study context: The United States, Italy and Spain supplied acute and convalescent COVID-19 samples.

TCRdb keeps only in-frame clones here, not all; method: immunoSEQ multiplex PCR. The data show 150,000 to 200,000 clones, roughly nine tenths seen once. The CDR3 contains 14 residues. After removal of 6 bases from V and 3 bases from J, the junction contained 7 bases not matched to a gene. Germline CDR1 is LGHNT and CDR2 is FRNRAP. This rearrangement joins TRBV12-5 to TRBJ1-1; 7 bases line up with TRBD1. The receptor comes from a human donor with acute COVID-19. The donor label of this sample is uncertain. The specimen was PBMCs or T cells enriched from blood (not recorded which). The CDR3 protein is CASGAFDRDTEAFF. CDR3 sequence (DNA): TGTGCTAGTGGAGCTTTCGACAGGGACACTGAAGCTTTCTTT.